This T cell receptor beta chain was sequenced during a study of regulatory T cells in long-lasting Graves disease. The study's findings and limits: Public clonotype sharing was higher in persistent than newly diagnosed patients.

Time point reported: newly diagnosed GD, antithyroid drugs for less than 3 months. From PBMCs, RNA was extracted and then used to make the TCR library. The TCR beta library used iRepertoire HTBI primers with Arm-PCR amplification of CDR3. TCRdb recomputed calls from the multiplex PCR reads with MiXCR, one row per CDR3 protein. The repertoire holds some 600,000 distinct CDR3 sequences, with 15% to 20% as singletons. With regard to this clonotype: As yet, its antigen is unknown.

These records were also assigned to another study, of T cells in Graves' hyperthyroidism and ophthalmopathy. This second report adds: Using the HTBI primer set, a first-round RT-PCR was run on the TCR CDR3.

Material: peripheral blood mononuclear cells (PBMCs), obtained at new diagnosis, from a patient treated with antithyroid drugs. This receptor was taken from a man aged 18-30 years with Graves disease.

The CDR3 reads CASTGTSGRNEQYF. As DNA, the CDR3 is TGTGCCAGCACGGGGACTAGCGGGAGGAACGAGCAGTACTTC. V and J are TRBV2 and TRBJ2-7; 15 bases are shared with TRBD2. This CDR3 is built from 14 residues. Germline values: CDR1 SNHLY, CDR2 FYNNEI. V shed 7 bases and J 5 bases; nucleotides not matched to a gene: 3. Full variable domain (rest looked up from reference TRBV2 and TRBJ2-7): EPEVTQTPSHQVTQMGQEVILRCVPISNHLYFYWYRQILGQKVEFLVSFYNNEISEKSEIFDDQFSVERPDGSNFTLKIRSTKLEDSAMYFCASTGTSGRNEQYFGPGTRLTVT.